These T cell receptor beta chains were read from a single sample in a study of tumour-infiltrating T cells in Burkitt lymphoma. TCRdb keeps only in-frame clones here, not all; method: immunoSEQ multiplex PCR. Of roughly 5,000 clones in the sample, about 13% were seen once. Sequences were obtained from tumor tissue. The receptors originated from a human donor with Burkitt lymphoma. CDR3s include the opening cysteine and the closing phenylalanine or tryptophan. The D gene is left open where the match is weak. Expanded clones are given a class, and other clones once, few, many or no size at all.

CASSQDLGQGASGELFF	TGCGCCAGCAGCCAAGATTTAGGACAGGGGGCCTCCGGGGAGCTATTTTTT	TRBJ2-2	few	TRBV4-3	TRBD1
CASSIGQGAYEQYF	TGTGCCAGCAGCATAGGACAGGGGGCCTACGAGCAGTACTTC	TRBJ2-7	few	TRBV7-6	TRBD1
CASSLNVGEGEKLFF	TGCGCCAGCAGCTTGAACGTTGGGGAGGGTGAAAAACTGTTTTTT	TRBJ1-4	few	TRBV5-1	-
CASSLRADTGELFF	TGCGCCAGCAGCTTGAGGGCAGACACCGGGGAGCTGTTTTTT	TRBJ2-2	few	TRBV5-1	-
CASSHLQGTGELFF	TGCGCCAGCAGCCACTTACAGGGGACCGGGGAGCTGTTTTTT	TRBJ2-2	-	TRBV4-1	TRBD1
CASSRDSGGTDTQYF	TGCGCCAGCAGTAGGGACAGCGGGGGCACAGATACGCAGTATTTT	TRBJ2-3	-	TRBV5-1	-
CASSPWDRGTDTQYF	TGTGCCAGCAGCCCTTGGGACAGGGGAACAGATACGCAGTATTTT	TRBJ2-3	few	TRBV6-5	TRBD1
CASAEGRGEQFF	TGTGCCAGCGCCGAAGGGCGGGGTGAGCAGTTCTTC	TRBJ2-1	-	TRBV6-1	-
CASMRGSTDTQYF	TGTGCCAGCATGAGGGGTAGCACAGATACGCAGTATTTT	TRBJ2-3	-	TRBV7-2	-
CASSYSTMGTGELFF	TGTGCCAGCAGTTACTCGACGATGGGGACCGGGGAGCTGTTTTTT	TRBJ2-2	-	TRBV6-5	-
CASSLGRGYGPKEYEQYF	TGTGCCAGCAGCTTAGGGCGGGGGTATGGTCCGAAGGAATACGAGCAGTACTTC	TRBJ2-7	few	TRBV7-2	TRBD2
CASSLAYLGTNTGELFF	TGTGCCAGCAGCTTAGCGTATCTCGGGACAAACACCGGGGAGCTGTTTTTT	TRBJ2-2	-	TRBV7-6	-
CASSTFDSNQPQHF	TGCGCCAGCAGTACCTTCGATAGCAATCAGCCCCAGCATTTT	TRBJ1-5	few	TRBV10-2	-
CASSVEGGPYNEQFF	TGTGCCAGCAGCGTAGAGGGGGGACCCTACAATGAGCAGTTCTTC	TRBJ2-1	few	TRBV9	-
CASSLGAGAEQYF	TGTGCCAGCAGCTTAGGGGCCGGGGCCGAGCAGTACTTC	TRBJ2-7	few	TRBV11-2	-
CASSPGAGGAGKLFF	TGTGCCAGCAGCCCAGGAGCGGGAGGGGCCGGGAAGCTGTTTTTT	TRBJ2-2	few	TRBV9	TRBD2
CASSGQGVSYEQYF	TGTGCCAGCAGTGGACAGGGGGTCTCCTACGAGCAGTACTTC	TRBJ2-7	-	TRBV7-9	TRBD1
CASSLRDRGYEQFF	TGTGCCAGCAGTCTAAGGGACAGGGGATATGAGCAGTTCTTC	TRBJ2-1	-	TRBV6-5	TRBD1
CASSPRDRGDGYTF	TGTGCCAGCTCACCACGAGACAGGGGGGATGGCTACACCTTC	TRBJ1-2	-	TRBV18	TRBD1
CASSREGITDTQYF	TGTGCCAGCAGTAGAGAGGGTATCACAGATACGCAGTATTTT	TRBJ2-3	few	TRBV6-5	-
CASSITGGNTGELFF	TGTGCCAGTAGTATTACAGGGGGAAACACCGGGGAGCTGTTTTTT	TRBJ2-2	few	TRBV19	TRBD1
CASSEGSNYGYTF	TGTGCCAGCAGCGAGGGGTCTAACTATGGCTACACCTTC	TRBJ1-2	-	TRBV9	-
CASSFLKSTNEKLFF	TGTGCCAGCAGCTTTCTTAAGTCAACTAATGAAAAACTGTTTTTT	TRBJ1-4	few	TRBV5-5	-
CASSLFFTRGQETQYF	TGTGCCAGCAGCTTGTTTTTCACTAGGGGACAAGAGACCCAGTACTTC	TRBJ2-5	-	TRBV5-6	-
CASQPSTVPEQYF	TGTGCCAGTCAACCGTCGACAGTCCCAGAGCAGTACTTC	TRBJ2-7	-	TRBV28	-
CASSPRGHGYTF	TGTGCCAGCAGCCCCAGGGGTCACGGCTACACCTTC	TRBJ1-2	large	TRBV6-6	-
CAWSVRGPYEQYF	TGTGCCTGGAGTGTTCGAGGACCCTACGAGCAGTACTTC	TRBJ2-7	medium-sized	TRBV30	-
CSVGEDTQYF	TGCAGCGTTGGGGAAGATACGCAGTATTTT	TRBJ2-3	few	TRBV29-1	-
CASSYPIHPRQGGNQPQHF	TGTGCCAGCAGTTACCCCATCCACCCACGACAGGGAGGGAATCAGCCCCAGCATTTT	TRBJ1-5	few	TRBV28	TRBD1
CASSKNRGGTGELFF	TGTGCCAGCAGTAAAAACAGGGGAGGTACCGGGGAGCTGTTTTTT	TRBJ2-2	-	TRBV11-3	-
CSVTDRANTGELFF	TGCAGCGTTACTGACAGGGCGAACACCGGGGAGCTGTTTTTT	TRBJ2-2	few	TRBV29-1	TRBD1
CASSLNRGIGNEKLFF	TGCGCCAGCAGCCTCAACAGGGGAATTGGTAATGAAAAACTGTTTTTT	TRBJ1-4	-	TRBV4-1	TRBD1
CAWSTTRTGTYEQYF	TGTGCCTGGAGTACAACCAGGACAGGGACCTACGAGCAGTACTTC	TRBJ2-7	few	TRBV30	TRBD1
CASSYIAGGMNTEAFF	TGTGCCAGCAGTTACATCGCAGGGGGCATGAACACTGAAGCTTTCTTT	TRBJ1-1	-	TRBV6-5	TRBD1
CASSVGGELFF	TGTGCCAGCAGCGTAGGCGGGGAGCTGTTTTTT	TRBJ2-2	few	TRBV9	-
CASSPIIAVGETQYF	TGTGCCAGCAGCCCGATTATAGCGGTGGGGGAGACCCAGTACTTC	TRBJ2-5	-	TRBV7-8	-
CASSFNSESTDTQYF	TGTGCCAGCAGCTTTAATTCAGAGTCCACAGATACGCAGTATTTT	TRBJ2-3	-	TRBV7-2	-
CASSLVFRGLRETQYF	TGTGCCAGCAGTTTAGTCTTCAGGGGGCTTCGAGAGACCCAGTACTTC	TRBJ2-5	large	TRBV28	TRBD1
CASLDLAGSSYNEQFF	TGTGCCAGTCTCGACCTAGCGGGGAGCTCCTACAATGAGCAGTTCTTC	TRBJ2-1	-	TRBV19	TRBD2
CASSPYGGHLEETQYF	TGCGCCAGCAGCCCATATGGGGGACACCTCGAAGAGACCCAGTACTTC	TRBJ2-5	-	TRBV5-1	-
CASSTATAEQYF	TGTGCCAGCAGCACTGCCACGGCCGAGCAGTACTTC	TRBJ2-7	-	TRBV5-6	-
CASSADTGTQYF	TGTGCCAGCAGCGCAGACACGGGGACCCAGTACTTC	TRBJ2-5	few	TRBV9	-
CASSVTQTYEQYF	TGTGCCAGCAGCGTGACCCAGACCTACGAGCAGTACTTC	TRBJ2-7	-	TRBV7-2	-
CASSPFALEGQPQHF	TGTGCCAGTAGTCCCTTTGCCCTCGAAGGTCAGCCCCAGCATTTT	TRBJ1-5	few	TRBV19	-
CASSYSKWGGTEAFF	TGTGCCAGCAGTTACTCTAAATGGGGCGGCACTGAAGCTTTCTTT	TRBJ1-1	-	TRBV6-5	-
CASSPRGTSGSGEQYF	TGTGCCAGCAGCCCCCGCGGGACTAGCGGGAGTGGCGAGCAGTACTTC	TRBJ2-7	-	TRBV9	TRBD2
CASSSTGELFF	TGTGCCAGCAGCAGTACCGGGGAGCTGTTTTTT	TRBJ2-2	few	TRBV5-4	-
CASSHDRGPGNTIYF	TGCGCCAGCAGCCACGACAGGGGGCCTGGAAACACCATATATTTT	TRBJ1-3	few	TRBV4-3	TRBD1
CASSLVGGAYNEQFF	TGTGCCAGCAGCTTAGTGGGGGGGGCTTACAATGAGCAGTTCTTC	TRBJ2-1	-	TRBV7-9	-
CASSRDLTRNNQPQHF	TGTGCCAGCAGCCGGGACCTCACAAGGAATAATCAGCCCCAGCATTTT	TRBJ1-5	-	TRBV6-6	-
CASSPFGTSGYEQYF	TGTGCCAGCTCACCGTTCGGGACTAGCGGCTACGAGCAGTACTTC	TRBJ2-7	-	TRBV18	TRBD2
CASSRDSSEETQYF	TGTGCCAGCAGTCGGGACAGTTCGGAAGAGACCCAGTACTTC	TRBJ2-5	-	TRBV28	TRBD1
CASSVGGGGNYEQYF	TGTGCCAGCAGCGTAGGCGGTGGGGGGAACTACGAGCAGTACTTC	TRBJ2-7	-	TRBV9	-
CASSLGRQGATNSPLHF	TGTGCCAGCAGCTTAGGCCGGCAGGGGGCTACGAATTCACCCCTCCACTTT	TRBJ1-6	-	TRBV13	TRBD1
CASSERGRETQYF	TGTGCCAGCAGTGAGAGGGGGAGAGAGACCCAGTACTTC	TRBJ2-5	few	TRBV25-1	-